The sequence of this T cell receptor (beta chain) was determined in a study of glioma-infiltrating T cells after dendritic cell vaccination. Overall study context: Dendritic cells derived from monocytes and pulsed with autologous tumor lysate formed the vaccine. General study results and limits: Longer survival after dendritic cell vaccination followed higher pretreatment TIL content.

Germline V CDR1 and CDR2: MGHRA, YSYEKL. The CDR3 is made up of 15 amino acids. V was trimmed by 0 bases and J by 5 bases, leaving 13 bases between them. Time point meaning: after dendritic cell vaccination, including at tumor progression/relapse. The primer mix had 60 V beta and 13 J beta primers. This table comes from immunoSEQ multiplex PCR, and its TCRdb copy is limited to in-frame clones, with some not included. Of more than 70,000 clones in the sample, 87% were seen once. Comments on this clone: Antigen specificity is unknown.

The clonotype was recovered from a human donor with glioblastoma. V gene TRBV4-1 combines with J gene TRBJ2-5; the D is unclear. Sequences were derived from blood, sampled after dendritic cell vaccination. The CDR3 DNA sequence: TGCGCCAGCAGCCAAGATAAAGCATCCCCCGAGACCCAGTACTTC. Amino acids: CASSQDKASPETQYF.